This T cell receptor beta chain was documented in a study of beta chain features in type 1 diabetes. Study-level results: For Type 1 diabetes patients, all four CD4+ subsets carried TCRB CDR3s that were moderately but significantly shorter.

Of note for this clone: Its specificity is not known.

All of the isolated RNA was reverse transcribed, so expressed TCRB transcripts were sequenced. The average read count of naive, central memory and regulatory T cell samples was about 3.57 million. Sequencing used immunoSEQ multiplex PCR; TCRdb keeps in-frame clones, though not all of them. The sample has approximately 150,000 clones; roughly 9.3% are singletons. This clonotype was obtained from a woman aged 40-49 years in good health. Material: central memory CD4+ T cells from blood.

CDR3 sequence: CASSIATGETQYF. Written as DNA, the CDR3 is TGTGCCAGTAGTATAGCCACAGGGGAGACCCAGTACTTC. V and J are TRBV19 and TRBJ2-5; possibly TRBD1 for D (6 bases). CDR3 size: 13 residues. Germline V gene data show CDR1 as LNHDA and CDR2 as SQIVND (reference sequence). Between the trimmed V and J ends, which lost 1 base and 5 bases, there was a span of 8 bases.